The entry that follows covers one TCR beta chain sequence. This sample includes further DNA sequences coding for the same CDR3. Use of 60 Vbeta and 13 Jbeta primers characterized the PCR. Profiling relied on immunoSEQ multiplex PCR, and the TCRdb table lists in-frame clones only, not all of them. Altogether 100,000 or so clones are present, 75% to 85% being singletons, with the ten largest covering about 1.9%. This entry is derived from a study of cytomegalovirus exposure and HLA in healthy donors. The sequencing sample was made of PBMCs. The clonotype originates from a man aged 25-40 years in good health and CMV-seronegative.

CDR3 DNA sequence: TGTGCCAGCAGTTTGGTTTCGGCAGGCCAAGAGACCCAGTACTTC. Translated, it gives CASSLVSAGQETQYF. The chain is built from TRBV27 and TRBJ2-5; unclear D gene. The germline V gene encodes CDR1 MNHEY and CDR2 SMNVEV (reference sequence). The V gene lost 3 bases and the J gene lost 1 base, with 12 bases spanning the gap. The CDR3 runs to 15 residues.